This TCR beta chain was observed in a study of blood T cell repertoires in COVID-19 (dated by TCRdb to 2019 to 2021). For context, the study as a whole: Samples from collaborators originated in the United States, Italy and Spain and spanned both the acute and convalescent phases of COVID-19. The prospective study material was composed of cDNA or gDNA derived from T cells, B-cell-depleted T cells, or PBMCs. The dataset comprised deeply sampled blood TCRbeta repertoires from subjects exposed to, actively infected with, or recovered from COVID-19. The repertoires were released in a freely available public database meant as a resource for research on the immune response to SARS-CoV-2. The samples were drawn from two sources: the first 160 participants of the ongoing ImmuneRACE study, and 950 to 1,500 subjects contributed by 6 global collaborators. A de-identified subject ID, COVID-19 status, age in years and sex were almost always included in the sample metadata. Where HLA class I and class II types were available, the types were taken from metadata supplied by the sample provider, not from assay-based typing.

Each collaborating institution followed its own protocols to collect whole blood in K2EDTA tubes. For TCRbeta analysis, collaborator samples were shipped as frozen whole blood, as isolated PBMCs, or as DNA extracted from either sample type. TCRbeta CDR3 regions were amplified from genomic DNA using the immunoSEQ Assay, a bias-controlled multiplex PCR. In the paper's pipeline: The number of nucleated cells in each sample was estimated from the amplification of reference gene primers within the assay. To quantify the absolute abundance of each unique TCRbeta CDR3 rearrangement, sequence reads were collapsed and filtered. For each sample, productive Simpson clonality was calculated as the square root of Simpson's diversity index over productive rearrangements. In TCRdb, the immuneACCESS table is reduced to in-frame sequences with V and J assigned. These tables do not hold every clone; where another copy was compared, an unresolved V gene accounts for under half, and the others remain unexplained. The V and J calls and clone size come from that table; D and trimming were worked out from the DNA. Across this sample there are tens of thousands of clones, with over 70% seen only once. The leading ten clones occupy 9.5% to 13% of the sample.

Remarks on this clone: This receptor's antigen is unknown. The sample holds no much larger clone one base away, and base qualities are not on file.

Here is what the overall study found, with its caveats: Clinical and demographic metadata were provided uncurated, with the amount varying by source and participant.

The CDR3 has 15 amino acids, counting the end cysteine and phenylalanine. Only CDR3 DNA remains: 45 bases, in frame from the first base. The trim is 1 base for V and 7 bases for J, with a gap of 14 bases between the germline ends. The germline V gene sets CDR1 to SGHVS and CDR2 to FNYEAQ. The chain is assembled from TRBV7-6 and TRBJ1-5; TRBD1 is a possible D gene, resting on 5 matching bases. This sequence originates from a man of 80 years or more with active COVID-19. Input material: peripheral blood. The CDR3 has the sequence CASSLVRRDQQPQHF. Read as DNA, the sequence is TGTGCCAGCAGCTTAGTACGCAGGGATCAACAGCCCCAGCATTTT.